A selection of T cell receptor beta chains follows, all from one sample in a study of Graves' ophthalmopathy and Graves' hyperthyroidism. TCRdb reprocessed the multiplex PCR reads with MiXCR, giving one entry per CDR3 protein. The sample has a few hundred thousand distinct CDR3 sequences, 15% to 17% seen once. Sequences were obtained from peripheral blood. The receptors come from a woman under 30 with stable Graves' hyperthyroidism. CDR3s include the opening cysteine and the closing phenylalanine or tryptophan. Fields, in order: V gene, clone size, D gene, J gene, CDR3 protein, CDR3 DNA. A D gene is named only where the DNA matches it firmly. Expanded clones are given a class, and other clones once, few, many or no size at all.

>TRBV15|.|.|TRBJ1-5
CATSRVEQPQHF
TGTGCCACCAGCAGAGTGGAGCAGCCCCAGCATTTT
>TRBV11-2|many|.|TRBJ1-3
CASSQALVDSGNTIYF
TGTGCCAGCAGCCAAGCCCTGGTTGACTCTGGAAACACCATATATTTT
>TRBV2|many|TRBD1|TRBJ2-7
CASSSGQGTYEQYF
TGTGCCAGCAGTTCGGGACAGGGAACCTACGAGCAGTACTTC
>TRBV12-3/TRBV12-4|many|TRBD1|TRBJ1-2
CASSPTGRNYGYTF
TGTGCCAGCAGCCCGACAGGGAGAAACTATGGCTACACCTTC
>TRBV27|many|TRBD1|TRBJ1-2
CASSFGDSYGYTF
TGTGCCAGCAGTTTTGGGGACAGCTATGGCTACACCTTC
>TRBV12-3/TRBV12-4|.|TRBD1|TRBJ1-1
CASSTKQGTEAFF
TGTGCCAGCAGTACAAAACAGGGGACTGAAGCTTTCTTT
>TRBV10-2|many|.|TRBJ2-7
CASRERGRLDEQYF
TGCGCCAGCAGGGAGAGAGGCAGGTTGGACGAGCAGTACTTC
>TRBV28|many|TRBD1|TRBJ1-2
CASNLDRDTYGYTF
TGTGCCAGCAACCTGGACAGGGACACCTATGGCTACACCTTC
>TRBV6-5|many|.|TRBJ1-2
CASSYSRGNGYTF
TGTGCCAGCAGTTACTCGAGGGGGAATGGCTACACCTTC
>TRBV29-1|few|TRBD1|TRBJ2-5
CSVAGGETTQYF
TGCAGCGTTGCAGGGGGAGAAACGACCCAGTACTTC
>TRBV7-9|many|TRBD1|TRBJ1-2
CASSRTGGWDGYTF
TGTGCCAGCAGCCGGACAGGGGGGTGGGATGGCTACACCTTC
>TRBV19|many|.|TRBJ1-2
CASSIKGPGYTF
TGTGCCAGTAGTATAAAGGGCCCCGGCTACACCTTC
>TRBV24-1|few|.|TRBJ2-2
CATSRGDKAGRLFF
TGTGCCACCTCAAGGGGGGACAAAGCGGGGCGGCTGTTTTTT
>TRBV11-2|many|.|TRBJ2-2
CASRSRTPGRNTGELFF
TGTGCCAGCAGAAGTCGGACACCCGGACGGAACACCGGGGAGCTGTTTTTT
>TRBV6-7|many|.|TRBJ2-7
CASSPALGRNYEQYF
TGTGCCAGCAGCCCGGCCTTGGGACGGAACTACGAGCAGTACTTC
>TRBV3-1|.|TRBD2|TRBJ2-7
CASSQELAGVEQYF
TGTGCCAGCAGCCAAGAACTAGCGGGGGTCGAGCAGTACTTC
>TRBV4-2|many|TRBD1|TRBJ2-5
CASSQEPWDRQETQYF
TGTGCCAGCAGCCAAGAGCCCTGGGACAGACAAGAGACCCAGTACTTC
>TRBV24-1|few|TRBD2|TRBJ2-7
CATSLTSGGPSWYDEQYF
TGTGCCACCAGTCTGACTAGCGGGGGCCCTTCGTGGTATGACGAGCAGTACTTC
>TRBV12-3/TRBV12-4|many|.|TRBJ1-1
CASSYDSDNTEAFF
TGTGCCAGCTCCTACGACAGCGATAACACTGAAGCTTTCTTT
>TRBV6-1|.|.|TRBJ1-1
CASSPGHREGSTEAFF
TGTGCCAGCAGTCCGGGCCACAGGGAAGGTAGCACTGAAGCTTTCTTT
>TRBV12-3/TRBV12-4|many|TRBD1|TRBJ1-2
CASSIDRGRYTF
TGTGCCAGCAGCATAGACAGGGGGCGCTACACCTTC
>TRBV11-2|.|.|TRBJ1-1
CASSYGTYENTEAFF
TGTGCCAGCAGCTACGGGACATACGAGAACACTGAAGCTTTCTTT
>TRBV12-3/TRBV12-4|many|TRBD2|TRBJ2-7
CASRLTSAPSYEQYF
TGTGCCAGCAGACTGACTAGCGCCCCGTCCTACGAGCAGTACTTC
>TRBV20-1|many|TRBD2|TRBJ2-7
CSASHIAGGLYEQYF
TGCAGTGCTAGCCATATAGCGGGGGGTCTATACGAGCAGTACTTC
>TRBV3-1|.|TRBD1|TRBJ2-4
CASSPGQGGNIQYF
TGTGCCAGCAGCCCGGGACAGGGCGGGAACATTCAGTACTTC
>TRBV12-3/TRBV12-4|many|.|TRBJ2-2
CASSFHTTNTGELFF
TGTGCCAGCAGTTTTCACACCACGAACACCGGGGAGCTGTTTTTT
>TRBV19|.|.|TRBJ2-5
CASSKGWRTHRKETQYF
TGTGCCAGTAGTAAGGGGTGGAGGACTCATCGAAAAGAGACCCAGTACTTC
>TRBV6-1|many|.|TRBJ1-5
CASRALGRESNQPQHF
TGTGCCAGCAGGGCCCTCGGGAGGGAAAGCAATCAGCCCCAGCATTTT
>TRBV6-1|many|.|TRBJ1-2
CASSVLTGSNYGYTF
TGTGCCAGCAGCGTACTAACCGGGTCGAACTATGGCTACACCTTC
>TRBV11-2|many|.|TRBJ1-3
CASSTPLGSGGIGNTIYF
TGTGCCAGCAGCACCCCCCTGGGCAGTGGAGGGATTGGAAACACCATATATTTT
>TRBV5-1|.|TRBD1|TRBJ2-7
CASKQGGGTGSREQYF
TGCGCCAGCAAGCAGGGAGGAGGGACAGGGTCCCGCGAGCAGTACTTC
>TRBV6-2/TRBV6-3|.|TRBD2|TRBJ2-2
CASSYFDRVAGGGTGELFF
TGTGCCAGCAGTTACTTCGACCGTGTAGCGGGGGGAGGCACCGGGGAGCTGTTTTTT
>TRBV12-5|many|.|TRBJ1-6
CASGSDGSSPLHF
TGTGCTAGTGGTTCGGACGGCAGTTCACCCCTCCACTTT
>TRBV29-1|many|.|TRBJ2-7
CSVVDLSGGDEQYF
TGCAGCGTTGTAGATCTGTCGGGTGGGGACGAGCAGTACTTC
>TRBV13|many|.|TRBJ1-2
CASSQLETTLPYGYTF
TGTGCCAGCAGCCAGCTAGAGACAACCCTTCCCTATGGCTACACCTTC
>TRBV6-5|many|.|TRBJ2-7
CASSYSPKLSYEQYF
TGTGCCAGCAGTTACAGTCCTAAGCTCTCCTACGAGCAGTACTTC
>TRBV6-1|many|.|TRBJ2-7
CASSLLGARNEQYF
TGTGCCAGCAGTCTTCTTGGGGCTCGGAACGAGCAGTACTTC